This note documents a single TCR beta chain sequence. A much larger clone sits a single nucleotide away, making a read error possible. Distinct nucleotide sequences in the sample also encode this CDR3. Looked up from germline, CDR1 is SGHRS and CDR2 is YFSETQ. CDR3 length: 14 residues. Trimming cost V 3 bases and J 3 bases; bases outside gene matches: 3. The data are from a study of shared clonotypes between healthy human individuals. This table comes from immunoSEQ multiplex PCR, and its TCRdb copy is limited to in-frame clones, with some not included. The sample lists about 2 million clones; roughly 94% were seen once.

Sequencing used naive CD4+ T cells sorted from blood. The subset: CD45RA+ positively selected. This receptor was identified in a man between 18 and 35 years old in good health. The chain employs TRBV5-1 and TRBJ2-7; 10 bases fit TRBD1. CDR3 sequence: CASSSGTGVYEQYF. CDR3 nucleotides: TGCGCCAGCAGCTCCGGGACAGGGGTCTACGAGCAGTACTTC.